Following are 22 T cell receptor beta chains from one sample sequenced in a study of CD4 and CD8 cells across lung adenocarcinoma regions. TCRdb used MiXCR to reprocess the PCR reads, holding one entry per CDR3 protein. The repertoire includes more than 9,500 distinct CDR3 sequences, about 56% of them detected once, and roughly 40% sits in the top ten. The sample comprised CD8+ T cells from the margin of a lung tumor. These receptors all come from a female donor with lung adenocarcinoma. The CD4 and CD8 labels of this study may be unreliable.

This clonotype was detected a few times. One end of the junction does not line up with germline, which may come from a read error. V usage is TRBV27 and J usage is TRBJ2-3; TRBD1 might be the D (6 bases). Germline CDR1 is MNHEY and CDR2 is SMNVEV (reference sequence). The CDR3 sequence is 14 residues long. CDR3 sequence (DNA): TGTGCGGGCAGTGGGGGCCGGGTCAAAGATACCCAGTACTTT. Translated: CAGSGGRVKDTQYF.

The chain couples TRBV25-1 to TRBJ2-5, with D possibly being TRBD2 (6 bases). Germline lookup yields CDR1 MGHDK and CDR2 SYGVNS. Deletions cut 0 bases from V and 0 bases from J, with 8 bases between. The CDR3 extends over 15 amino acids. CDR3: CASSEYGGYQETQYF. The CDR3 DNA sequence: TGTGCCAGCAGTGAATATGGGGGGTACCAAGAGACCCAGTACTTC.

This chain links TRBV10-2 with TRBJ2-1; D is unresolved. Germline V gene data show CDR1 as WSHSY and CDR2 as SAAADI. The CDR3 runs to 14 residues. V shed 7 bases and J shed 4 bases, with 14 bases lying between them. CDR3 sequence: CASMVIPNYNEQFF. The CDR3 DNA reads as TGCGCCAGCATGGTCATTCCCAATTACAATGAGCAGTTCTTC.

The chain combines TRBV6-1 with TRBJ2-1; tentative D call: TRBD2 (5 bases). V lost 6 bases and J lost 0, with 9 bases in between. Looked up from germline, CDR1 is MNHNS and CDR2 is SASEGT. The CDR3 contains 14 residues. CDR3 bases: TGTGCCAGCAGGTCGGGGAGCTCCTACAATGAGCAGTTCTTC. Protein sequence: CASRSGSSYNEQFF.

J is TRBJ2-1 and V is TRBV7-6; D may be TRBD1 (6 bases). The DNA end is a closer match to TRBJ2-5, so the J assignment may be wrong. Looked up from germline, CDR1 is SGHVS and CDR2 is FNYEAQ. This CDR3 contains 15 residues. The CDR3 nucleotides read TGTGCCAGCAGCTCCGCGCCACAGGGCCAAGAGACCCAGTACTTC. It yields the protein CASSSAPQGQETQYF.

The rearrangement uses TRBV10-1 and TRBJ2-4, with a weak D call TRBD2 (7 bases). V was pared by 3 bases and J by 12 bases, with 24 bases between. Per the germline V gene, CDR1 is WNHNN and CDR2 is SYGVQD (reference sequence). This CDR3 spans 16 amino acids. CDR3 in DNA: TGCGCCAGCAGTGATAAGGGGGGGGGGGCCACAGACACTCAGTACTTC. It translates to CASSDKGGGATDTQYF.

The chain couples TRBV20-1 to TRBJ1-1; the match to TRBD1 covers 9 bases. Trimming took 2 bases from V and 4 from J; bases not matched to a gene: 11. This CDR3 contains 16 residues. CDR1 is DFQATT, CDR2 SNEGSKA, per germline (reference sequence). The CDR3 spells CSARSPGTGSGTEAFF. The DNA of the CDR3 is TGCAGTGCTAGATCACCCGGGACAGGGTCGGGCACTGAAGCTTTCTTT.

Note on this clonotype: An end of the junction does not agree with germline; a read error may underlie this. J is TRBJ2-5 and V is TRBV6-1, with 8 bases that match TRBD2. The germline CDR1 and CDR2 sequences are MNHNS and SASEGT. This CDR3 comprises 16 residues. The CDR3, as DNA: TGTGCCAGCGGGGGTAGCGGGGACCGTGACCAAGAGACCCAGTACTTT. The encoded protein is CASGGSGDRDQETQYF.

The V and J genes are TRBV6-1 and TRBJ1-3; no firm D call. Trimming removed 6 bases at V and 0 bases at J, with 15 bases between. The germline gives CDR1 MNHNS, CDR2 SASEGT. The CDR3 sequence is 16 residues long. This chain's CDR3 is CASRRWEASSGNTIYF. In DNA, the CDR3 is TGTGCCAGCAGGCGCTGGGAGGCCAGCTCTGGAAACACCATATATTTT.

This clonotype was detected a few times. The V and J genes are TRBV3-1 and TRBJ2-5, with 8 bases fitting TRBD2. Germline loops: CDR1 LGHDT, CDR2 YNNKEL (reference sequence). The CDR3 has 12 residues. Germline trimming cut 5 bases from V and 5 bases from J; bases unmatched to any gene: 1. In nucleotides, the CDR3 is TGTGCCAGCAGCGGCGGGGGGGAGACCCAGTACTTC. Protein: CASSGGGETQYF.

This clonotype has more than one count but fewer than ten. The rearrangement uses TRBV4-1 and TRBJ1-6, with TRBD1 as a possible D gene (6 bases). The germline CDR1 and CDR2 sequences are MGHRA and YSYEKL. The CDR3 is 17 residues long. The V end lost 2 bases, the J end lost 7 bases, and 18 bases lay between the germline ends. CDR3 sequence (DNA): TGCGCCAGCAGCCAAATAAGGGGGGGTACGCTCAATTCACCCCTCCACTTT. It translates to CASSQIRGGTLNSPLHF.

The rearrangement uses TRBV7-2 and TRBJ2-3, with D possibly called TRBD1 or TRBD2 (6 bases each). The J call may not be correct, given that the DNA end is closer to TRBJ2-7. Germline V gene lookup returns CDR1 SGHTA and CDR2 FQGNSA. The CDR3 has 13 amino acids. CDR3 DNA sequence: TGTGCCAGGGGGCTGGGGGGCAAAGATACGCAGTACTTC. Translating gives CARGLGGKDTQYF.

This clonotype occurred once. This rearrangement joins TRBV27 to TRBJ2-4; D might be TRBD2 (5 bases). Germline CDR1 MNHEY, CDR2 SMNVEV (reference sequence). Trimming cost V 4 bases and J 5 bases, with 15 bases left between them. The CDR3 contains 15 residues. The CDR3 region is CASSSAVWRENIQYF. In DNA, the CDR3 is TGTGCCAGCAGTTCCGCGGTCTGGCGGGAAAACATTCAGTACTTC.

The J gene is TRBJ2-3, the V gene TRBV6-1; 8 bases agree with TRBD2. Germline values: CDR1 MNHNS, CDR2 SASEGT. V gave up 5 bases and J gave up 12 bases; unmatched junction bases: 19. The CDR3 runs 16 residues. CDR3 DNA: TGTGCCAGCAGTCCTAGCGGGCTCCGAACCACAGACACTCAGTATTTT. Its translation: CASSPSGLRTTDTQYF.

The genes are TRBV6-1 and TRBJ2-1, with 9 bases identical to TRBD1. Germline loops: CDR1 MNHNS, CDR2 SASEGT. There are 12 residues in the CDR3. Trimming took 5 bases from V and 14 from J; bases not matched to a gene: 7. The CDR3 spells CASSIDRGREFF. CDR3 in DNA: TGTGCCAGCAGTATAGACAGGGGGAGGGAGTTCTTC.

This clonotype was counted only a few times. This chain joins TRBV7-2 and TRBJ2-1; no clear D. Germline V CDR1 and CDR2: SGHTA, FQGNSA. Trimming shortened V by 5 bases and J by 9 bases, and 20 bases separated the two germline ends. The CDR3 consists of 15 residues. This chain's CDR3 is CASSPPALVDIEQFF. In DNA, the CDR3 is TGTGCCAGCAGCCCGCCGGCCCTGGTCGACATTGAGCAGTTCTTC.

This clonotype was detected many times. The chain joins TRBV4-1 to TRBJ2-1; 11 bases agree with TRBD1. J gave up 7 bases and V 1 base, and 6 bases lay outside the gene matches. CDR1 MGHRA and CDR2 YSYEKL come from the germline V gene. The CDR3 extends over 16 amino acids. This CDR3 is CASSQGTGTGGNEQFF. The DNA of the CDR3 is TGCGCCAGCAGCCAAGGAACCGGGACAGGGGGAAATGAGCAGTTCTTC.

By proportion, this clonotype is medium-sized. The rearrangement joins TRBV6-1 to TRBJ1-2; possibly TRBD1 for D (6 bases). The V gene's germline CDR1 is MNHNS and CDR2 SASEGT. This CDR3 region has 14 residues. Trimming shortened V by 7 bases and J by 7 bases, and 19 bases separated the two germline ends. The CDR3 DNA follows: TGTGCCAGCACCGAACAGGGCCAGAGTAGTGGCTACACCTTC. As protein: CASTEQGQSSGYTF.

This chain joins TRBV6-4 and TRBJ2-5, with D perhaps TRBD1 (6 bases). The J call is doubtful: the DNA matches TRBJ2-1 better. This CDR3 spans 15 amino acids. Germline CDR1 reads MRHNA; CDR2 reads SNTAGT. This chain's CDR3 is CASSVGRGSANEQFF. As DNA, the CDR3 is TGTGCCAGCAGTGTAGGCAGGGGATCCGCCAATGAGCAGTTCTTC.

This clonotype has only a few counts. This chain connects TRBV10-2 to TRBJ2-6; D remains unclear. The V end lost 10 bases, the J end lost 2 bases, and 9 bases lay between the germline ends. The CDR3 sequence is 13 residues long. Germline loops: CDR1 WSHSY, CDR2 SAAADI. CDR3 protein: CATTYPGANVLTF. The CDR3 region has the DNA TGCGCCACCACTTATCCTGGGGCCAACGTCCTGACTTTC.

As DNA, the CDR3 is TGTGCCAGCAGTTACCACGGGACAGGGGTTTCACCCCTCCACTTT. Amino acids: CASSYHGTGVSPLHF. J is TRBJ1-6 and V is TRBV6-5, with TRBD1 matching over 10 bases. The CDR3 is made up of 15 amino acids. CDR1 MNHEY and CDR2 SVGAGI come from the germline V gene. V gave up 2 bases and J gave up 9 bases; unmatched junction bases: 4.

This clonotype has ten or more counts. This chain links TRBV6-1 with TRBJ2-3; 8 positions agree with TRBD1. CDR3 size: 15 residues. V dropped 5 bases and J dropped 0; count of bases not matched to a gene: 4. CDR1 MNHNS and CDR2 SASEGT come from the germline V gene. The CDR3 loop is CASSRDRSSTDTQYF. In DNA form, the CDR3 reads TGTGCCAGCAGTCGGGACAGGTCTAGCACAGATACGCAGTATTTT.